This T cell receptor (beta chain) derives from a study of cytomegalovirus exposure and HLA in healthy donors. In the PCR, 60 Vbeta and 13 Jbeta primers were used. Data came from immunoSEQ multiplex PCR; TCRdb stores just in-frame clones and leaves some out. The sample shows about 98,000 clones, roughly 81% of them seen only once. Donors showed nominal health when sampled, although they likely had unrecorded immune exposures. Germline assignment: CDR1 SNHLY and CDR2 FYNNEI. V dropped 7 bases and J dropped 9 bases, with 16 bases sitting between them. There are 13 residues in the CDR3. The chain combines TRBV2 with TRBJ2-1; D possibly corresponds to TRBD2 (7 bases). This TCR derives from a man aged 40-55 years in good health and CMV-seronegative. Material for sequencing was PBMCs. Here the CDR3 DNA reads TGTGCCAGCAAAAGGGGGGGCACGGGTGAGCAGTTCTTC. It is translated as CASKRGGTGEQFF.